This T cell receptor beta chain was observed in a study of cytomegalovirus exposure and HLA in healthy donors. For the study at large: An earlier analysis identified some 110 million unique TCR beta sequences in 150 million to 200 million T cells. Study-wide results and limits: Rarity marked most TCR sequences, yet some public TCRs occurred in many donors. Association of a missense DCLRE1C variant with TCR beta V- and J-gene trimming was reported in a later analysis.

The PCR contained 60 Vbeta and 13 Jbeta primers. Only in-frame clones appear in the TCRdb table, and some are missing; sequencing was by immunoSEQ multiplex PCR. The table includes 210,000 or so clones, around 87% detected once. V lost 1 base to trimming and J lost 8 bases, with 8 bases between them. The CDR3 has 13 amino acids. The germline gives CDR1 LGHNA, CDR2 YSLEER. As to this clone: Its antigen is currently unknown.

Sequenced sample: PBMCs. This TCR was recovered from a man in his thirties or forties in good health and CMV-seronegative. The V call is TRBV4-3, the J call TRBJ1-4; D remains unclear. CDR3 nucleotides: TGCGCCAGCAGCCAAGCGCGGAGGGAAAAACTGTTTTTT. This gives the protein CASSQARREKLFF.